The source of this T cell receptor (beta chain) is a study of blood T cell repertoires in COVID-19. Study-level background: Spain, Italy and the United States supplied samples that represented acute and convalescent COVID-19. From T cells, B-cell-depleted T cells, or PBMCs came the material, which was cDNA or gDNA.

The V end lost 0 bases, the J end lost 5 bases, and 16 bases lay between the germline ends. This CDR3 is built from 16 residues. CDR1 is LGHNA and CDR2 is YSLEER in the germline V gene. Authors' processing steps: The assay estimated nucleated cells by amplifying reference gene primers. The assay was immunoSEQ multiplex PCR, and TCRdb's table has in-frame clones only and misses some. That table is the source of V, J and clone size, and D and trimming were worked out from the DNA. The sample has just over 90,000 clones, 85% to 90% seen once. This clonotype was obtained from a human donor with active COVID-19. The donor label of this sample is uncertain. This chain joins TRBV4-3 and TRBJ2-5; perhaps TRBD2 as D (6 bases). The sample consisted of peripheral blood. CDR3 sequence: CASSQDKGLGGETQYF. The CDR3 DNA sequence: TGCGCCAGCAGCCAAGATAAGGGCCTTGGGGGGGAGACCCAGTACTTC.